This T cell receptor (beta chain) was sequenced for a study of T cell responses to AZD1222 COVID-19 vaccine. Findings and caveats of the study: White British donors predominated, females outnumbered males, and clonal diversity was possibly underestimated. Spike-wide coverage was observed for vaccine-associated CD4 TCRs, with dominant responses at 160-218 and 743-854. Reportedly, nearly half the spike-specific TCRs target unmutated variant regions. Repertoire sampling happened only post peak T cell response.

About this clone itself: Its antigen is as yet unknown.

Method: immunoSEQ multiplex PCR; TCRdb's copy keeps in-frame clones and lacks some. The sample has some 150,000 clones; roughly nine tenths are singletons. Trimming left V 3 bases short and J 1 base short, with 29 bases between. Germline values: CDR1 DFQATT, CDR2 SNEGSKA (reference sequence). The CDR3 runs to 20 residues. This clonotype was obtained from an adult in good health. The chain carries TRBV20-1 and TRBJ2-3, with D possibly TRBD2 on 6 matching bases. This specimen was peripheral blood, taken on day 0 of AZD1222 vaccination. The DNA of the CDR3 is TGCAGTGCTAGTTACACTAAGACTAGTACGTTTCGTCCGGGCACAGATACGCAGTATTTT. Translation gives CSASYTKTSTFRPGTDTQYF.